This TCR beta chain was found in a study of regulatory T cells in long-lasting Graves disease. Construction of TCR beta libraries relied on iRepertoire HTBI primers and on Arm-PCR targeting CDR3 regions. MiXCR, applied by TCRdb to the multiplex PCR reads, yields one record per CDR3 protein. The sample records 250,000 or so distinct CDR3 sequences, under 20% being singletons. The CDR3 contains 12 residues. Germline CDR1 and CDR2: LNHDA and SQIVND (reference sequence). V lost 9 bases and J lost 0, with 6 bases in between. Time point reported: newly diagnosed GD, antithyroid drugs for less than 3 months. RNA extracted from PBMCs served as the sequencing template. In each case, Graves' disease was diagnosed per American Thyroid Association guidelines. This clonotype was observed many times. These data were also filed under a second study, of T cells in Graves' hyperthyroidism and ophthalmopathy.

The sequence was obtained from a woman in her twenties or thirties with Graves disease. The sequences come from peripheral blood mononuclear cells (PBMCs), collected at new diagnosis, from a patient treated with antithyroid drugs. This chain uses TRBV19 with TRBJ1-3; D is ambiguous. CDR3 sequence reads: CASSFSGNTIYF. The CDR3 nucleotides are TGTGCCAGCAGTTTCTCTGGAAACACCATATATTTT. Full variable domain (missing parts from reference TRBV19 and TRBJ1-3): DGGITQSPKYLFRKEGQNVTLSCEQNLNHDAMYWYRQDPGQGLRLIYYSQIVNDFQKGDIAEGYSVSREKKESFPLTVTSAQKNPTAFYLCASSFSGNTIYFGEGSWLTVV.